The present entry profiles one T cell receptor (beta chain) with its context. The second PCR ran about 6 to 12 cycles with a sample-barcoded 5' primer and J-beta primers. Unique molecular identifiers of 12 random nucleotides labeled each cDNA. TCRdb re-analysed the 5' RACE reads in MiXCR, keeping a single row per CDR3 protein. This table holds roughly 1,000,000 distinct CDR3 sequences, approximately 26% found once. The record originates from a study of blood T cells in healthy people across ages. This CDR3 is 15 amino acids long. Germline V gene data show CDR1 as DFQATT and CDR2 as SNEGSKA (reference sequence). Unmatched junction bases numbered 7, after V lost 0 bases and J lost 4 bases. These data were likewise used in another study, on T cells of mothers and their children. That paper notes: A handful of children and their three healthy Caucasian mothers were the donors. Both sample barcodes and 2-4 random nucleotides came from the M1S primer of the second PCR.

The chain links TRBV20-1 to TRBJ2-7, with 9 nucleotides matching TRBD2. Sequencing was carried out using blood. The clonotype comes from a girl between 2 and 10 years old in good health. The CDR3 DNA is TGCAGTGCTAGAGACCTTAGCGGGAGCTGGTACGAGCAGTACTTC. This gives the protein CSARDLSGSWYEQYF.